This T cell receptor beta chain was captured in a study of blood T cell repertoires in COVID-19. In the study overall: COVID-19 samples from acute and convalescent phases originated in the United States, Italy and Spain. From T cells, B-cell-depleted T cells, or PBMCs came the material, which was cDNA or gDNA.

The CDR3 spans 13 residues. V dropped 6 bases and J dropped 5 bases, with 12 bases sitting between them. Study processing details: Quantification of nucleated cells was approximated via reference gene primer amplification. Measured with immunoSEQ multiplex PCR; TCRdb has only the in-frame clones, and not every one. For V, J and clone size, that table is used; D and trimming come from the DNA. The sample shows approximately 300,000 clones, roughly 90% of them seen only once. Sequencing was carried out using peripheral blood. The rearrangement joins TRBV12-3 or TRBV12-4 to TRBJ2-3, with D possibly being TRBD2 (6 bases). The sequence derives from a man younger than 30 who had recovered from COVID-19. CDR3 protein: CASRPPGVDTQYF. CDR3 DNA sequence: TGTGCCAGCAGGCCACCGGGGGTAGATACGCAGTATTTT.